Listed below are T cell receptor beta chains from one sample, sequenced in a study of cytotoxic CD8 clonotypes in ibrutinib-treated CLL. Assay used: immunoSEQ multiplex PCR; TCRdb lists only in-frame clones, some missing. The sample comprises roughly 180,000 clones, around 70% of which are singletons, and 10% to 15% rests with the top ten. The material was PBMCs, obtained after 24 months of ibrutinib treatment. The receptors derive from a human donor with chronic lymphocytic leukemia. Each CDR3 is given with its conserved first and last residue. D genes are given only for firm matches. The size entry is marked missing in some rows and otherwise reads once, few, many or a size class.

abundance	d_gene	v_gene	j_gene	CDR3aa	CDR3nt
-	TRBD2	TRBV7-2	TRBJ2-3	CASSLVGGSTDTQYF	TGTGCCAGCAGCTTAGTCGGGGGGAGCACAGATACGCAGTATTTT
few	TRBD2	TRBV19	TRBJ2-5	CASSIVLAGAETQYF	TGTGCCAGTAGTATAGTACTAGCGGGGGCGGAGACCCAGTACTTC
-	TRBD1	TRBV7-6	TRBJ1-2	CASSPDREFYGYTF	TGTGCCAGCAGCCCGGACAGGGAATTCTATGGCTACACCTTC
-	TRBD2	TRBV5-1	TRBJ2-3	CASSSGLVIDTQYF	TGCGCCAGCAGCTCAGGACTAGTCATAGATACGCAGTATTTT
-	TRBD1	TRBV7-9	TRBJ2-1	CASSLVQGNNEQFF	TGTGCCAGCAGCTTAGTACAGGGGAACAATGAGCAGTTCTTC
-	TRBD2	TRBV7-9	TRBJ2-7	CASSLARAGGFGIPSEQYF	TGTGCCAGCAGCTTAGCGAGAGCGGGAGGATTTGGGATTCCCTCCGAGCAGTACTTC
few	TRBD1	TRBV6-1	TRBJ2-3	CASSEHRGLSDTQYF	TGTGCCAGCAGTGAACACAGGGGGCTGTCAGATACGCAGTATTTT
-	TRBD1	TRBV10-3	TRBJ2-2	CAISPQGRATGELFF	TGTGCCATCAGTCCACAGGGGCGGGCCACCGGGGAGCTGTTTTTT
once	-	TRBV4-1	TRBJ2-7	CASSDQDRSYEQYF	TGCGCCAGCAGCGACCAAGACAGGTCCTACGAGCAGTACTTC
-	-	TRBV18	TRBJ2-7	CASSPVGTGYEQYF	TGTGCCAGCTCACCGGTCGGGACTGGTTACGAGCAGTACTTC
-	-	TRBV15	TRBJ1-2	CATSRDLGGRYGYTF	TGTGCCACCAGCAGAGACCTGGGGGGGAGGTATGGCTACACCTTC
-	TRBD2	TRBV6-5	TRBJ2-7	CASRAGLGMDEQYF	TGTGCCAGCAGAGCGGGGTTGGGGATGGACGAGCAGTACTTC
-	-	TRBV2	TRBJ2-5	CASTRTPNQETQYF	TGTGCCAGCACGAGGACTCCCAATCAAGAGACCCAGTACTTC
-	-	TRBV30	TRBJ2-1	CAWSFGAEQFF	TGTGCCTGGAGTTTTGGCGCTGAGCAGTTCTTC
-	-	TRBV6-5	TRBJ1-1	CASSRQKSDTEAFF	TGTGCCAGCAGCCGCCAAAAGTCGGACACTGAAGCTTTCTTT
few	-	TRBV28	TRBJ2-2	CASSFPGLELFF	TGTGCCAGCAGTTTTCCTGGCTTGGAGCTGTTTTTT
-	TRBD1	TRBV9	TRBJ2-7	CASSVYFGQGAEQYF	TGTGCCAGCAGCGTATACTTCGGACAGGGGGCCGAGCAGTACTTC
-	-	TRBV4-1	TRBJ1-3	CASSQDGTYGNTIYF	TGCGCCAGCAGCCAAGACGGGACTTACGGAAACACCATATATTTT
-	-	TRBV28	TRBJ1-1	CASSMTGFNTEAFF	TGTGCCAGCAGTATGACAGGATTTAACACTGAAGCTTTCTTT
few	TRBD2	TRBV7-8	TRBJ2-7	CASSSRTSFGAEQYF	TGTGCCAGCAGCTCCAGGACTAGTTTTGGGGCTGAGCAGTACTTC
-	-	TRBV4-3	TRBJ2-7	CASSQRPGSYEQYF	TGCGCCAGCAGCCAACGACCGGGTTCCTACGAGCAGTACTTC
-	-	TRBV5-8	TRBJ2-3	CASSKTTNVDTQYF	TGTGCCAGCAGCAAGACGACTAATGTGGATACGCAGTATTTT
-	-	TRBV6-5	TRBJ1-1	CASSYRTSRLGAFF	TGTGCCAGCAGTTACCGGACGTCTCGGCTTGGAGCTTTCTTT
-	-	TRBV5-6	TRBJ1-2	CASSSPVAGGAETF	-
-	-	TRBV5-1	TRBJ1-2	CASSLEQGGYGYTF	TGCGCCAGCAGCTTGGAACAGGGTGGCTATGGCTACACCTTC
-	-	TRBV9	TRBJ2-7	CASSANTGTYYEQYF	TGTGCCAGCAGCGCAAACACCGGGACCTACTACGAGCAGTACTTC
once	TRBD2	TRBV28	TRBJ2-5	CASSLEMAGGLETQYF	TGTGCCAGCAGTTTGGAGATGGCGGGAGGGTTGGAGACCCAGTACTTC
-	TRBD2	TRBV29-1	TRBJ2-1	CSVSSGRASRGEQFF	TGCAGCGTTTCTAGCGGGAGGGCCTCAAGGGGTGAGCAGTTCTTC
-	TRBD1	TRBV19	TRBJ2-7	CASSIRGKLSAGQGRGEQYF	TGTGCCAGTAGCATCCGAGGAAAACTTTCAGCGGGACAGGGGAGGGGCGAGCAGTACTTC
-	-	TRBV19	TRBJ2-5	CASSQRRGSSGETQYF	TGTGCCAGTAGCCAACGAAGGGGGAGTTCCGGAGAGACCCAGTACTTC
-	TRBD2	TRBV7-2	TRBJ2-3	CASSLVLAGGLYF	TGTGCCAGCAGCTTAGTACTAGCGGGCGGTCTGTATTTT
-	-	TRBV5-4	TRBJ1-2	CASSLASVFVEANYGYTF	TGTGCCAGCAGCTTGGCATCCGTTTTCGTTGAGGCTAACTATGGCTACACCTTC
-	-	TRBV6-1	TRBJ1-2	CASSGALLGYGYTF	TGTGCCAGCAGTGGTGCCTTGTTGGGGTATGGCTACACCTTC
-	-	TRBV11-2	TRBJ2-2	CASSLVPRTTGELFF	TGTGCCAGCAGCTTAGTTCCCAGGACGACCGGGGAGCTGTTTTTT
-	-	TRBV29-1	TRBJ1-3	CSVGTGNTIYF	TGCAGCGTTGGTACCGGAAACACCATATATTTT
-	TRBD2	TRBV13	TRBJ2-7	CASSSGTSGRSSYEQYF	TGTGCCAGCAGCTCTGGGACTAGCGGGAGGTCTTCCTACGAGCAGTACTTC
-	TRBD2	TRBV5-1	TRBJ2-5	CASSLAGGGETQYF	TGCGCCAGCAGCTTGGCTGGGGGAGGGGAGACCCAGTACTTC
once	-	TRBV28	TRBJ1-1	CASSTRSVTEAFF	TGTGCCAGCAGTACCAGGTCTGTAACTGAAGCTTTCTTT
-	-	TRBV19	TRBJ1-2	CASSISGALYGYTF	TGTGCCAGTAGTATTTCCGGGGCCCTCTATGGCTACACCTTC
-	-	TRBV9	TRBJ1-1	CASSVGRGNTEAFF	TGTGCCAGCAGCGTAGGGAGAGGGAACACTGAAGCTTTCTTT
-	-	TRBV7-9	TRBJ2-2	CASSLRVNTGELFF	TGTGCCAGCAGCTTGAGGGTGAACACCGGGGAGCTGTTTTTT
once	-	TRBV18	TRBJ2-5	CASSVRGFLETQYF	TGTGCCAGCTCCGTCCGGGGGTTCCTAGAGACCCAGTACTTC
few	TRBD1	TRBV28	TRBJ1-5	CASSLLGGTGYQPQHF	TGTGCCAGCAGTTTATTGGGGGGGACAGGGTATCAGCCCCAGCATTTT
-	TRBD2	TRBV9	TRBJ2-7	CASSVATSGSSEQYF	TGTGCCAGCAGCGTAGCGACTAGCGGGAGTAGCGAGCAGTACTTC
-	-	TRBV4-1	TRBJ1-2	CASSQVQDYGYTF	TGCGCCAGCAGCCAAGTACAGGACTATGGCTACACCTTC
-	-	TRBV21-1	TRBJ1-4	CASSRLMGTNYPNEKLFF	TGTGCCAGCAGCCGCCTAATGGGGACGAACTACCCTAATGAAAAACTGTTTTTT
-	-	TRBV2	TRBJ2-3	CASRSGVSTDTQYF	TGTGCCAGCAGGTCAGGGGTTAGCACAGATACGCAGTATTTT
-	TRBD2	TRBV25-1	TRBJ2-3	CASSEPWLAGYTDTQYF	TGTGCCAGCAGTGAACCCTGGCTAGCGGGATACACAGATACGCAGTATTTT
-	-	TRBV4-1	TRBJ1-2	CASSQVGAGYGYTF	TGCGCCAGCAGCCAAGTTGGAGCCGGCTATGGCTACACCTTC
-	TRBD1	TRBV27	TRBJ1-2	CASSWAAGTGEYGYTF	TGTGCCAGCAGCTGGGCCGCCGGGACAGGTGAATATGGCTACACCTTC
-	-	TRBV6-5	TRBJ1-2	CASSEWGNDYGYTF	TGTGCCAGCAGTGAGTGGGGGAACGACTATGGCTACACCTTC
-	TRBD2	TRBV9	TRBJ2-1	CASSVGAGASGTNEQFF	TGTGCCAGCAGCGTAGGGGCGGGGGCTAGCGGGACCAATGAGCAGTTCTTC